These T cell receptor beta chains were read from a single sample in a study of T-cell reconstitution after alpha-beta-depleted transplantation in children. One entry per CDR3 protein, called by TCRdb with MiXCR from the PCR reads. The data hold more than 300,000 distinct CDR3 sequences, with about a sixth observed a single time. The sample was PBMCs, mostly from graft donor cells, taken 360 days after TCRalphabeta/CD19-depleted stem cell transplant. These receptors were taken from a male patient aged 2-15 years who had a stem cell transplant for acute lymphoblastic leukemia, so the T cells may come from the graft donor. CDR3s include the opening cysteine and the closing phenylalanine or tryptophan. D genes are given only for firm matches. The listing skips clone size in some rows; elsewhere it reads once, few, many or a size class.

D gene: TRBD1; J gene: TRBJ1-1; CDR3 length: 14; V gene: TRBV4-3; clone size: few; CDR3 DNA: TGCGCCAGCAGCCAAGCGGACAGGGACGCTGAAGCTTTCTTT; CDR3 protein: CASSQADRDAEAFF
D gene: -; J gene: TRBJ2-5; CDR3 length: 17; V gene: TRBV7-9; clone size: -; CDR3 DNA: TGTGCCAGCACCCTGGGACTTAATCCACTGTTGATCGAGACCCAGTACTTC; CDR3 protein: CASTLGLNPLLIETQYF
D gene: TRBD2; J gene: TRBJ2-7; CDR3 length: 16; V gene: TRBV7-9; clone size: -; CDR3 DNA: TGTGCCAGCAGCTTAGGCTTGGGACTAGCAGAATACGAGCAGTACTTC; CDR3 protein: CASSLGLGLAEYEQYF
D gene: TRBD2; J gene: TRBJ2-1; CDR3 length: 16; V gene: TRBV29-1; clone size: few; CDR3 DNA: TGCAGCGTCAAGGGACTAGCGGGAGACCCCTACAATGAGCAGTTCTTC; CDR3 protein: CSVKGLAGDPYNEQFF
D gene: TRBD1; J gene: TRBJ2-3; CDR3 length: 15; V gene: TRBV6-1; clone size: many; CDR3 DNA: TGTGCCAGCAGTCCCGGACAGGGTGGCGCAGATACGCAGTATTTT; CDR3 protein: CASSPGQGGADTQYF
D gene: -; J gene: TRBJ2-5; CDR3 length: 17; V gene: TRBV6-1; clone size: few; CDR3 DNA: TGTGCCAGCAGTCGCTACCCTTCTAGCTGGGGAGAAGAGACCCAGTACTTC; CDR3 protein: CASSRYPSSWGEETQYF
D gene: -; J gene: TRBJ1-1; CDR3 length: 13; V gene: TRBV5-1; clone size: -; CDR3 DNA: TGCGCCAGCAGCTTGCGGGGCCCCACTGAAGCTTTCTTT; CDR3 protein: CASSLRGPTEAFF
D gene: -; J gene: TRBJ2-5; CDR3 length: 15; V gene: TRBV5-1; clone size: -; CDR3 DNA: TGCGCCAGCAGCCCGGCCGGGACCGGGCGGGAGACCCAGTACTTC; CDR3 protein: CASSPAGTGRETQYF
D gene: -; J gene: TRBJ1-6; CDR3 length: 14; V gene: TRBV6-2/TRBV6-3; clone size: few; CDR3 DNA: TGTGCCAGCAGTTACAATTCGGGAAATTCACCCCTCCACTTT; CDR3 protein: CASSYNSGNSPLHF
D gene: -; J gene: TRBJ1-6; CDR3 length: 14; V gene: TRBV21-1; clone size: -; CDR3 DNA: TGTGCCAGCAGCACCCGACAGGGGTGGTCACCCCTCCACTTT; CDR3 protein: CASSTRQGWSPLHF
D gene: -; J gene: TRBJ2-1; CDR3 length: 19; V gene: TRBV28; clone size: few; CDR3 DNA: TGTGCCAGCAGCCAGGACAGTTGGGGGACTCCTCTACAATACAATGAGCAGTTCTTC; CDR3 protein: CASSQDSWGTPLQYNEQFF
D gene: -; J gene: TRBJ2-2; CDR3 length: 13; V gene: TRBV28; clone size: -; CDR3 DNA: TGTGCCAGCAGTTTCCCCCATACCGGGGAGCTGTTTTTT; CDR3 protein: CASSFPHTGELFF
D gene: TRBD1; J gene: TRBJ2-1; CDR3 length: 17; V gene: TRBV7-2; clone size: -; CDR3 DNA: TGTGCCAGCAGCTTAGGGGGGACAGGGGGCTCTTACAATGAGCAGTTCTTC; CDR3 protein: CASSLGGTGGSYNEQFF
D gene: -; J gene: TRBJ2-2; CDR3 length: 15; V gene: TRBV20-1; clone size: many; CDR3 DNA: TGCAGTGCTAGCCCGGGACATTCGGCGACCGGGGAGCTGTTTTTT; CDR3 protein: CSASPGHSATGELFF
D gene: -; J gene: TRBJ1-3; CDR3 length: 16; V gene: TRBV6-5; clone size: -; CDR3 DNA: TGTGCCAGCAGTTACTCGCTGGGATACTCTGGAAACACCATATATTTT; CDR3 protein: CASSYSLGYSGNTIYF
D gene: TRBD1; J gene: TRBJ1-1; CDR3 length: 15; V gene: TRBV28; clone size: -; CDR3 DNA: TGTGCCAGCAGTCCCCGGGACAGGGTTGGCACTGAAGCTTTCTTT; CDR3 protein: CASSPRDRVGTEAFF